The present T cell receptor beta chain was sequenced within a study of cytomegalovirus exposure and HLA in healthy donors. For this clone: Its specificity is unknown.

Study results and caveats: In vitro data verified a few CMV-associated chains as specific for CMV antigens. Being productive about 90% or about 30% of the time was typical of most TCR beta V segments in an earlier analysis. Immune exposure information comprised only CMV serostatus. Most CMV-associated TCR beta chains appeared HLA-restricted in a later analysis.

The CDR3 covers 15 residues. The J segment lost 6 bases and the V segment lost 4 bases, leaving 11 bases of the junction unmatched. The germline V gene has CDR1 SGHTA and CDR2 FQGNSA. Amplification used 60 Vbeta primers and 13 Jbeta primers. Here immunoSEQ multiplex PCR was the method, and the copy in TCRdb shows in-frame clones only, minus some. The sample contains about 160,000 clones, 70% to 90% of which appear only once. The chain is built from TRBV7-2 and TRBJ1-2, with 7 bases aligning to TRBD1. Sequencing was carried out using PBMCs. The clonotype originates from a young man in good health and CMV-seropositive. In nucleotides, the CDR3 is TGTGCCAGCAGCTACCGGACAGGCTACTTGGATGGCTACACCTTC. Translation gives CASSYRTGYLDGYTF. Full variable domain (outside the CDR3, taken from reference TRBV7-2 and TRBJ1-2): GAGVSQSPSNKVTEKGKDVELRCDPISGHTALYWYRQSLGQGLEFLIYFQGNSAPDKSGLPSDRFSAERTGGSVSTLTIQRTQQEDSAVYLCASSYRTGYLDGYTFGSGTRLTVV.